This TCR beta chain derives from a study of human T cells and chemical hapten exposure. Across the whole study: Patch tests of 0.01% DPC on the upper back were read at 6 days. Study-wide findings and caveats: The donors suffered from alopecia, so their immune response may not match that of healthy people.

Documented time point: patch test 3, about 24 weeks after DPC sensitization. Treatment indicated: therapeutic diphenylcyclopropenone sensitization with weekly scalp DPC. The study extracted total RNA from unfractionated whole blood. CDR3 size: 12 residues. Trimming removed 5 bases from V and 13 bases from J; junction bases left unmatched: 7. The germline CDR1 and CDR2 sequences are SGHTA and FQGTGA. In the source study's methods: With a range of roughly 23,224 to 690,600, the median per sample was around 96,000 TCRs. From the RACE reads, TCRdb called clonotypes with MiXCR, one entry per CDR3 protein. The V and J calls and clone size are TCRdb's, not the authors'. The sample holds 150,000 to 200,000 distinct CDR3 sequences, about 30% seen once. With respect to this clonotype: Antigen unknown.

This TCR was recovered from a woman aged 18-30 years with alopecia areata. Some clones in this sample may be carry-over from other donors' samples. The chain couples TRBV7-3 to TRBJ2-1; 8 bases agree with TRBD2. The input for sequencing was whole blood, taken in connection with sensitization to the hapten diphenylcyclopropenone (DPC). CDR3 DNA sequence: TGTGCCAGCAGCCCAGCGGGGGCCCCCCAGTTCTTC. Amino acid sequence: CASSPAGAPQFF. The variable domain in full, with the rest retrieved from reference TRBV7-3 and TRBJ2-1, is GAGVSQTPSNKVTEKGKYVELRCDPISGHTALYWYRQSLGQGPEFLIYFQGTGAADDSGLPNDRFFAVRPEGSVSTLKIQRTERGDSAVYLCASSPAGAPQFFGPGTRLTVL.